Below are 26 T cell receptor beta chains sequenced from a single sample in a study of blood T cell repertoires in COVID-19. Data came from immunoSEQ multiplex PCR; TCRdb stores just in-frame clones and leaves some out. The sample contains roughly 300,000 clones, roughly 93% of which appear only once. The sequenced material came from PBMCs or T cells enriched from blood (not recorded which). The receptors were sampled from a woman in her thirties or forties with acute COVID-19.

Written as DNA, the CDR3 is TGTGCCAGCAGTGACAGGGAGGGGCGCAATGAGCAGTTCTTC. It is translated as CASSDREGRNEQFF. The chain joins TRBV25-1 to TRBJ2-1; 7 bases are a match to TRBD2. The CDR3 consists of 14 residues. Looked up from germline, CDR1 is MGHDK and CDR2 is SYGVNS. The V segment lost 3 bases and the J segment 6 bases; nucleotides outside the gene matches: 5.

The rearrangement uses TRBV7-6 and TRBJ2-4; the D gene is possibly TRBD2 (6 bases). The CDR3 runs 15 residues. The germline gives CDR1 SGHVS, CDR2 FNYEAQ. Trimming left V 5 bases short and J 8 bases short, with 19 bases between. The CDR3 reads CASSPTRPPGDIQYF. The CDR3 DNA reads TGTGCCAGCAGCCCAACCCGACCGCCGGGGGACATTCAGTACTTC.

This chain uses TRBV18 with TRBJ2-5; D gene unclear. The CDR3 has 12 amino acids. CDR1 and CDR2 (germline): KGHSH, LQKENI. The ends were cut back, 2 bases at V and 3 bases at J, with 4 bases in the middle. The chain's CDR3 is CASSPTEETQYF. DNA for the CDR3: TGTGCCAGCTCACCAACAGAAGAGACCCAGTACTTC.

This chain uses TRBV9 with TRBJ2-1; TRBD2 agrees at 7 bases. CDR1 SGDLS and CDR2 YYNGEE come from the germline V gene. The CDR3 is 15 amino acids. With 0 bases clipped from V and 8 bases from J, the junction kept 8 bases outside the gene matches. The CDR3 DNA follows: TGTGCCAGCAGCGTAGGGGGGAGGGCCGGTGATGAGCAGTTCTTC. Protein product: CASSVGGRAGDEQFF.

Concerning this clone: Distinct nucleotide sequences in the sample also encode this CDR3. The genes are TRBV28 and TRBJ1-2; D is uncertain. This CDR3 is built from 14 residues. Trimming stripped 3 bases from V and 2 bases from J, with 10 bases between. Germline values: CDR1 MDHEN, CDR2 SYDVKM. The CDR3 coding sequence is TGTGCCAGCAGTTTCGGGAGGGCGAACTATGGCTACACCTTC. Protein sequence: CASSFGRANYGYTF.

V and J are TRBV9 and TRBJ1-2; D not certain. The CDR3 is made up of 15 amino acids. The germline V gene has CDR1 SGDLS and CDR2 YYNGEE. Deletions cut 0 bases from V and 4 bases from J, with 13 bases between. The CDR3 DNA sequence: TGTGCCAGCAGCGTAGGGGTTGCCAGGCGCTATGGCTACACCTTC. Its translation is CASSVGVARRYGYTF. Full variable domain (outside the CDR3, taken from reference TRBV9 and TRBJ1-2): DSGVTQTPKHLITATGQRVTLRCSPRSGDLSVYWYQQSLDQGLQFLIQYYNGEERAKGNILERFSAQQFPDLHSELNLSSLELGDSALYFCASSVGVARRYGYTFGSGTRLTVV.

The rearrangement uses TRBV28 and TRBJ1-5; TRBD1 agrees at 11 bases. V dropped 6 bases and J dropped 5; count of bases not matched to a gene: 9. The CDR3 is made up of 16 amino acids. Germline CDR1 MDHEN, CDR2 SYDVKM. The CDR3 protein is CASRQPGQGVYQPQHF. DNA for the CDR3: TGTGCCAGCAGGCAACCGGGACAGGGGGTCTATCAGCCCCAGCATTTT.

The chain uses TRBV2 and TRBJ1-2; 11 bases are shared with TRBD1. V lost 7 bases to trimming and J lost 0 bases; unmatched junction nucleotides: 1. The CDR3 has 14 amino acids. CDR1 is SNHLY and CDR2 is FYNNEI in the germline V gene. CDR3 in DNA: TGTGCCAGCACGGGACAGGGGGCTAACTATGGCTACACCTTC. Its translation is CASTGQGANYGYTF.

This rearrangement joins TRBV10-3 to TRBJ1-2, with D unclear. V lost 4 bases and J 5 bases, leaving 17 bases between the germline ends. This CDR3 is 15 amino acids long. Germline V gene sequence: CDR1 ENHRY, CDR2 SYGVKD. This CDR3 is CAISAEGVWSYGYTF. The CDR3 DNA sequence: TGTGCCATCAGTGCCGAGGGTGTTTGGTCATATGGCTACACCTTC.

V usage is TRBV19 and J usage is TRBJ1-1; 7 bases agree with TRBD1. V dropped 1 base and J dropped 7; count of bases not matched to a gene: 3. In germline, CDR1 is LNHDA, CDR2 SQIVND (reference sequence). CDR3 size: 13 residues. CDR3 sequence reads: CASSIVGGGEAFF. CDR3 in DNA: TGTGCCAGTAGTATAGTAGGGGGCGGTGAAGCTTTCTTT.

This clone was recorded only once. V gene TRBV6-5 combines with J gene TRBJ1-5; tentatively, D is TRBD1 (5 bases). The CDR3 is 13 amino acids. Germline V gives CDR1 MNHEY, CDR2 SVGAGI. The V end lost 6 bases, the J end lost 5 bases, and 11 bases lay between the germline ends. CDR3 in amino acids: CASRRQLDQPQHF. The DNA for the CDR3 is TGTGCCAGCAGGCGACAGCTAGATCAGCCCCAGCATTTT.

Here the CDR3 DNA reads TGTGCCAGCAGACAAAGGACAGCAACTAATGAAAAACTGTTTTTT. This sequence encodes CASRQRTATNEKLFF. The chain combines TRBV6-5 with TRBJ1-4; tentatively, D is TRBD1 (6 bases). The germline V gene encodes CDR1 MNHEY and CDR2 SVGAGI. The CDR3 consists of 15 residues. V was clipped by 6 bases and J by 0 bases, with 11 bases between them.

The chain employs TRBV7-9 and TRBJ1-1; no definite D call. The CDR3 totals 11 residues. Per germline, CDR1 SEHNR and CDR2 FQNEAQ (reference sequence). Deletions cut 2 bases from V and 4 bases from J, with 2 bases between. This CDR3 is CASSLLTEAFF. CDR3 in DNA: TGTGCCAGCAGCTTACTCACTGAAGCTTTCTTT.

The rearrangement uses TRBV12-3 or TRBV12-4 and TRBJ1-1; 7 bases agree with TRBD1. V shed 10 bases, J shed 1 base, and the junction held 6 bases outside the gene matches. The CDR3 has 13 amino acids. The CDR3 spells CANTRQGNTEAFF. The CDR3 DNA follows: TGTGCCAACACACGACAGGGGAACACTGAAGCTTTCTTT.

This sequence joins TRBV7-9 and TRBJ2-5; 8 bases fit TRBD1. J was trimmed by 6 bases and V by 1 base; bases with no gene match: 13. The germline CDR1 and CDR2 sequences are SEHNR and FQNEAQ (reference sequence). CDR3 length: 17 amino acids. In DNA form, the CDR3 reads TGTGCCAGCAGCTTAGGAAACAGGGGGGACGGCAGAAAGACCCAGTACTTC. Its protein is CASSLGNRGDGRKTQYF.

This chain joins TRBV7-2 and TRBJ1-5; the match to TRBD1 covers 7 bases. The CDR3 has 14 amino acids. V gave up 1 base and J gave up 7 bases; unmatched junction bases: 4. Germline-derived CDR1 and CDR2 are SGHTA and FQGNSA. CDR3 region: CASSLGQGSQPQHF. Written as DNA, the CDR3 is TGTGCCAGCAGCTTAGGACAGGGTAGCCAGCCCCAGCATTTT.

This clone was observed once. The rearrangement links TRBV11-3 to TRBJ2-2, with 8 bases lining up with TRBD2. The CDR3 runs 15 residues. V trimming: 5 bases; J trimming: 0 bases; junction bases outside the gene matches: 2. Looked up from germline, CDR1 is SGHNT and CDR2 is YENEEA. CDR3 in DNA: TGTGCCAGCAGCCCGGGGGGGACGAACACCGGGGAGCTGTTTTTT. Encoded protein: CASSPGGTNTGELFF.

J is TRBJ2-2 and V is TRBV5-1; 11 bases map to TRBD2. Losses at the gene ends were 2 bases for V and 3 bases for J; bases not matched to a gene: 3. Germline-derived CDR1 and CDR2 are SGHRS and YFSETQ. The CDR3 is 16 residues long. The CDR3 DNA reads TGCGCCAGCAGCTTCTTACTAGCGGGAGACACCGGGGAGCTGTTTTTT. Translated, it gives CASSFLLAGDTGELFF.

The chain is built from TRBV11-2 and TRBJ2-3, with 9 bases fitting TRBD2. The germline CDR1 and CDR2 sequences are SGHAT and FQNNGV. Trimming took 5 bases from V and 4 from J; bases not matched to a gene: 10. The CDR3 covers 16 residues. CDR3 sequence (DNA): TGTGCCAGCAGCCCAGGACTAGCGCGGGACGCAGATACGCAGTATTTT. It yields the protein CASSPGLARDADTQYF.

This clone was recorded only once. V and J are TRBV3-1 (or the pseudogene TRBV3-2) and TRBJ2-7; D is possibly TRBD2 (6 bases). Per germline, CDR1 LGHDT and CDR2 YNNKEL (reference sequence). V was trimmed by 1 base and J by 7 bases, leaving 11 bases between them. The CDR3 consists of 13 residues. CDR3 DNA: TGTGCCAGCAGCCAAGCCGGACTATGGGAGCAGTACTTC. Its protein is CASSQAGLWEQYF.

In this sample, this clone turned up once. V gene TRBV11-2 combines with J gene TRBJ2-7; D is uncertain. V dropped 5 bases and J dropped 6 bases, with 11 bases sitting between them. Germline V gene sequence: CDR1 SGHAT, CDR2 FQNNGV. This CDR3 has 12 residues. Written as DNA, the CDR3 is TGTGCCAGCAGCCCATCCCCTAGCGAGCAGTACTTC. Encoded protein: CASSPSPSEQYF.

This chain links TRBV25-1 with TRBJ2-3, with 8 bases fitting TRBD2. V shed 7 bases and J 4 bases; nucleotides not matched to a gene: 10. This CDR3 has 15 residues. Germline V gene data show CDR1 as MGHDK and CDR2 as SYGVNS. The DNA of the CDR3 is TGTGCCAGCACCGAGGGAGCGGGAGAGGCAGATACGCAGTATTTT. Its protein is CASTEGAGEADTQYF.

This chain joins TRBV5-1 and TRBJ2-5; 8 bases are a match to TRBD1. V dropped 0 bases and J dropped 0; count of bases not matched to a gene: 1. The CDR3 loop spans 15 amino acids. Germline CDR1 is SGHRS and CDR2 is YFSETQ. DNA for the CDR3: TGCGCCAGCAGCTTGGGGACAGGGCACCAAGAGACCCAGTACTTC. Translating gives CASSLGTGHQETQYF. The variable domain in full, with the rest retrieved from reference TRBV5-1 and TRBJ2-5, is KAGVTQTPRYLIKTRGQQVTLSCSPISGHRSVSWYQQTPGQGLQFLFEYFSETQRNKGNFPGRFSGRQFSNSRSEMNVSTLELGDSALYLCASSLGTGHQETQYFGPGTRLLVL.

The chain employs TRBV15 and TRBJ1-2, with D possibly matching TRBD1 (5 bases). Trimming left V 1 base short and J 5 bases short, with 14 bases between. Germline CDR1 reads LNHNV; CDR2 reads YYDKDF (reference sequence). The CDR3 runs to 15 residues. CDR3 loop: CATSRGGPKPYGYTF. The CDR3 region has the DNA TGTGCCACCAGCAGAGGGGGCCCTAAACCGTATGGCTACACCTTC.

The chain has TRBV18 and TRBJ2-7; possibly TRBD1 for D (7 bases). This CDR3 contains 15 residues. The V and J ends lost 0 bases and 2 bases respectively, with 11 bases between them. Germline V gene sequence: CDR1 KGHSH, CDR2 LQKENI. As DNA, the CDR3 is TGTGCCAGCTCACCACCTCAGGGGGGAGCCTACGAGCAGTACTTC. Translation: CASSPPQGGAYEQYF.

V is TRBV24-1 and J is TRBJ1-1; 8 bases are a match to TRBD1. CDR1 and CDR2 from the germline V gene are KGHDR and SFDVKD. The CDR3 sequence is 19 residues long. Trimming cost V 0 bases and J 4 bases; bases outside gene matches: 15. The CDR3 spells CATSDLTGGSTTMSTEAFF. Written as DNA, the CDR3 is TGTGCCACCAGTGATTTGACAGGGGGATCAACTACCATGAGCACTGAAGCTTTCTTT.